Following are 28 T cell receptor beta chains from one sample sequenced in a study of vaccination effects on CD4 cells after COVID-19. The antigens of these receptors remain unknown. Following a 10-day culture, CD4+ T cells were purified. Each person got two doses of an mRNA SARS-CoV-2 vaccine, BNT162b2 or mRNA-1273. The assay was immunoSEQ multiplex PCR, and TCRdb's table has in-frame clones only and misses some. The table records some 66,000 clones, less than 85% of them present only once. The sample here was CD4+ T cells from PBMCs cultured without peptide, taken after COVID-19 vaccination. The receptors stem from a human donor who received a COVID-19 vaccine.

This clone was detected only a few times. The J gene is TRBJ2-2, the V gene TRBV18, with 7 bases aligning to TRBD1. This CDR3 comprises 15 residues. The junction had 4 bases not matched to a gene; V was cut back by 5 bases and J by 1 base. From germline, CDR1 is KGHSH and CDR2 LQKENI. This CDR3 is CASSLRQGNTGELFF. The CDR3 nucleotides read TGTGCCAGCTCATTACGACAGGGGAACACCGGGGAGCTGTTTTTT. The full variable domain, with the rest looked up from reference TRBV18 and TRBJ2-2, is NAGVMQNPRHLVRRRGQEARLRCSPMKGHSHVYWYRQLPEEGLKFMVYLQKENIIDESGMPKERFSAEFPKEGPSILRIQQVVRGDSAAYFCASSLRQGNTGELFFGEGSRLTVL.

V is TRBV3-1 (or the pseudogene TRBV3-2) and J is TRBJ1-1; weak D call: TRBD1 (6 bases). The length of the CDR3 is 15 residues. Germline values: CDR1 LGHDT, CDR2 YNNKEL (reference sequence). V lost 2 bases and J 3 bases, leaving 13 bases between the germline ends. For the CDR3, the DNA is TGTGCCAGCAGCCAAATTTCGACAGGCTACACTGAAGCTTTCTTT. Protein product: CASSQISTGYTEAFF.

The chain couples TRBV29-1 to TRBJ1-2; D is perhaps TRBD1 (5 bases). The CDR3 extends over 13 amino acids. The germline gives CDR1 SQVTM, CDR2 ANQGSEA. Trimming shortened V by 7 bases and J by 8 bases, and 20 bases separated the two germline ends. CDR3 nucleotide sequence: TGCAGCGCGACCAGGGAGGGGTCATCGGGCTACACCTTC. Its protein product is CSATREGSSGYTF. Based on the CDR3 plus reference TRBV29-1 and TRBJ1-2, the full variable domain is SAVISQKPSRDICQRGTSLTIQCQVDSQVTMMFWYRQQPGQSLTLIATANQGSEATYESGFVIDKFPISRPNLTFSTLTVSNMSPEDSSIYLCSATREGSSGYTFGSGTRLTVV.

The V gene is TRBV25-1, the J gene TRBJ1-2; tentatively, D is TRBD1 (5 bases). The CDR3 is 13 residues long. V was shortened by 3 bases and J by 4 bases, with 9 bases between the two germline ends. CDR1 and CDR2 (germline): MGHDK, SYGVNS. The CDR3 region is CASSDGDSYGYTF. Written as DNA, the CDR3 is TGTGCCAGCAGTGACGGAGACAGCTATGGCTACACCTTC.

The chain carries TRBV18 and TRBJ2-3, with 7 bases that match TRBD2. The CDR3 runs 17 residues. CDR1 KGHSH and CDR2 LQKENI come from the germline V gene. V shed 2 bases, J shed 2 bases, and the junction held 10 bases outside the gene matches. DNA for the CDR3: TGTGCCAGCTCACCAAAGAGCGGGACGGGGGACACAGATACGCAGTATTTT. Translating it yields CASSPKSGTGDTDTQYF. Based on the CDR3 plus reference TRBV18 and TRBJ2-3, the full variable domain is NAGVMQNPRHLVRRRGQEARLRCSPMKGHSHVYWYRQLPEEGLKFMVYLQKENIIDESGMPKERFSAEFPKEGPSILRIQQVVRGDSAAYFCASSPKSGTGDTDTQYFGPGTRLTVL.

V and J are TRBV5-4 and TRBJ1-2; 8 nucleotides line up with TRBD1. This CDR3 has 14 amino acids. The V gene end was trimmed by 0 bases and the J gene end by 10 bases; junction bases not matched to a gene: 8. CDR1 SGHNT and CDR2 YYREEE come from the germline V gene (reference sequence). In nucleotides, the CDR3 is TGTGCCAGCAGCTTGGTGTCTGGACAGGGATCCTACACCTTC. Protein: CASSLVSGQGSYTF.

The chain carries TRBV4-3 and TRBJ2-6; D gene uncertain. The germline V and J ends were trimmed by 2 bases and 2 bases, with 10 bases remaining between them. This CDR3 contains 16 residues. The germline V gene encodes CDR1 LGHNA and CDR2 YSLEER. The CDR3 spells CASSQSLSPGANVLTF. The CDR3 bases are TGCGCCAGCAGCCAATCGCTAAGCCCTGGGGCCAACGTCCTGACTTTC.

The chain couples TRBV7-2 to TRBJ2-5; D is undetermined. The CDR3 has 14 amino acids. V lost 0 bases to trimming and J lost 2 bases, with 7 bases between them. Germline assignment: CDR1 SGHTA and CDR2 FQGNSA. The chain's CDR3 is CASSLAIQQETQYF. The CDR3 nucleotides are TGTGCCAGCAGCTTAGCGATACAACAAGAGACCCAGTACTTC.

J is TRBJ1-2 and V is TRBV18; D is unresolved. Trimming took off 3 bases at V and 5 bases at J, with 16 bases between the two ends. The length of the CDR3 is 15 residues. The germline gives CDR1 KGHSH, CDR2 LQKENI. The CDR3 bases are TGTGCCAGCTCACCTAGTGTCGGGTCTACTTATGGCTACACCTTC. It yields the protein CASSPSVGSTYGYTF.

This chain uses TRBV10-2 with TRBJ2-3, with D unresolved. Looked up from germline, CDR1 is WSHSY and CDR2 is SAAADI. This CDR3 is built from 16 residues. Trimming took off 4 bases at V and 0 bases at J, with 14 bases between the two ends. The CDR3 protein is CASSGAYTSSTDTQYF. The CDR3 coding sequence is TGCGCCAGCAGTGGGGCTTACACCTCTAGCACAGATACGCAGTATTTT.

The CDR3 DNA reads TGTGCCAGCAGGCAAAGCGGGGGTGAGACCCAGTACTTC. Translation: CASRQSGGETQYF. The genes are TRBV3-1 (or the pseudogene TRBV3-2) and TRBJ2-5; TRBD2 aligns across 8 bases. With V trimmed by 6 bases and J by 5 bases, 5 bases remained unmatched. CDR1 LGHDT and CDR2 YNNKEL come from the germline V gene (reference sequence). The CDR3 consists of 13 residues.

The CDR3 protein is CASSGQGAFGYTF. The CDR3 coding sequence is TGTGCCAGCAGCGGACAGGGGGCCTTTGGCTACACCTTC. The chain links TRBV7-2 to TRBJ1-2; 11 bases line up with TRBD1. Looked up from germline, CDR1 is SGHTA and CDR2 is FQGNSA. With 5 bases clipped from V and 7 bases from J, the junction kept 3 bases outside the gene matches. The CDR3 sequence is 13 residues long.

This clone was observed a single time. This chain uses TRBV6-5 with TRBJ2-1; 9 nucleotides line up with TRBD1. J was trimmed by 7 bases and V by 0 bases; bases with no gene match: 4. This CDR3 has 15 residues. CDR1 and CDR2 (germline): MNHEY, SVGAGI. The CDR3 region is CASSYSWTGENEQFF. Here the CDR3 DNA reads TGTGCCAGCAGTTACTCCTGGACAGGGGAAAATGAGCAGTTCTTC.

This chain connects TRBV7-2 to TRBJ2-5; possibly TRBD2 for D (5 bases). Between the trimmed V and J ends, which lost 4 bases and 5 bases, there was a span of 17 bases. The length of the CDR3 is 15 residues. Germline V gene data show CDR1 as SGHTA and CDR2 as FQGNSA. The CDR3: CASSSRRVFGETQYF. In DNA form, the CDR3 reads TGTGCCAGCAGCTCGAGGCGGGTTTTCGGGGAGACCCAGTACTTC.

This chain uses TRBV5-1 with TRBJ1-4, with 7 bases lining up with TRBD1. Germline loops: CDR1 SGHRS, CDR2 YFSETQ. The CDR3 length is 16 residues. The ends lost 4 bases at V and 4 bases at J; junction bases unmatched: 10. The DNA of the CDR3 is TGCGCCAGCAGCGCTTCCACAGGGGCAGATAATGAAAAACTGTTTTTT. Its translation is CASSASTGADNEKLFF.

Comment on this clone: At the DNA level, this CDR3 is encoded by other sequences in the same sample as well. The gene calls are TRBV9 and TRBJ2-2; TRBD2 matches at 7 bases. The CDR3 sequence is 15 residues long. The germline gives CDR1 SGDLS, CDR2 YYNGEE. Trimming cost V 2 bases and J 2 bases; bases outside gene matches: 3. The CDR3 DNA sequence: TGTGCCAGCAGCGTGGGGGGGGTCAACACCGGGGAGCTGTTTTTT. Protein product: CASSVGGVNTGELFF.

J is TRBJ2-1 and V is TRBV10-3, with 9 bases fitting TRBD1. V lost 3 bases and J lost 5; bases outside the gene matches: 8. The CDR3 has 16 residues. The germline V gene has CDR1 ENHRY and CDR2 SYGVKD. The CDR3 loop reads CAISDSKGQGHNEQFF. The CDR3 coding sequence is TGTGCCATCAGTGACTCGAAGGGACAGGGCCACAATGAGCAGTTCTTC.

This clone was seen a handful of times. The V gene is TRBV5-1, the J gene TRBJ1-1; 7 nucleotides agree with TRBD1. With V trimmed by 0 bases and J by 1 base, 3 bases remained unmatched. The CDR3 has 15 residues. The germline CDR1 and CDR2 sequences are SGHRS and YFSETQ. The CDR3 DNA is TGCGCCAGCAGCTTGGGGACAGGTAAGAACACTGAAGCTTTCTTT. Its translation: CASSLGTGKNTEAFF.

The gene calls are TRBV11-1 and TRBJ1-5; D unresolved. V lost 5 bases and J 4 bases, leaving 9 bases between the germline ends. Germline CDR1 SGHAT, CDR2 FQDESV (reference sequence). The CDR3 sequence is 13 residues long. DNA for the CDR3: TGTGCCAGCAGCGGCACGGTGAATCAGCCCCAGCATTTT. Encoded protein: CASSGTVNQPQHF.

This chain joins TRBV6-5 and TRBJ2-3; perhaps TRBD2 as D (7 bases). Trimming pared 0 bases from V and 2 bases from J, leaving 12 bases between. Per the germline V gene, CDR1 is MNHEY and CDR2 is SVGAGI. There are 16 residues in the CDR3. The CDR3 loop is CASSYSRGGFTDTQYF. The CDR3 DNA sequence: TGTGCCAGCAGTTACTCGAGGGGGGGGTTCACAGATACGCAGTATTTT.

This chain joins TRBV9 and TRBJ2-3; D might be TRBD2 (6 bases). Germline-derived CDR1 and CDR2 are SGDLS and YYNGEE. CDR3 length equals 14 residues. V shed 0 bases and J shed 3 bases, with 8 bases lying between them. As DNA, the CDR3 is TGTGCCAGCAGCGTAGGGGCGGGGACAGATACGCAGTATTTT. Its translation is CASSVGAGTDTQYF.

The sample holds a few counts of this clone. The rearrangement links TRBV19 to TRBJ2-2, with 8 nucleotides matching TRBD1. The junction had 11 bases not matched to a gene; V was cut back by 9 bases and J by 8 bases. Germline CDR1 reads LNHDA; CDR2 reads SQIVND (reference sequence). The CDR3 has 14 amino acids. The CDR3 coding sequence is TGTGCCAGCAGGACCGACAGGGGCGCGGGGGAGCTGTTTTTT. This sequence encodes CASRTDRGAGELFF.

This chain links TRBV7-2 with TRBJ2-1, with TRBD2 identical over 13 bases. Losses at the gene ends were 5 bases for V and 0 bases for J; bases not matched to a gene: 10. The CDR3 loop spans 19 amino acids. CDR1 SGHTA and CDR2 FQGNSA come from the germline V gene. Here the CDR3 reads CASSKRLAGGRSSYNEQFF. The CDR3, as DNA: TGTGCCAGCAGCAAGAGACTAGCGGGGGGCCGAAGCTCCTACAATGAGCAGTTCTTC.

V is TRBV30 and J is TRBJ2-3; 7 bases are shared with TRBD2. The CDR3 extends over 13 amino acids. The germline gives CDR1 GTSNPN, CDR2 SVGIG (reference sequence). J gave up 2 bases and V 7 bases, and 6 bases lay outside the gene matches. This CDR3 reads CASTSVVTDTQYF. CDR3 nucleotides: TGTGCCTCAACTAGCGTAGTCACAGATACGCAGTATTTT.

The chain couples TRBV7-8 to TRBJ1-4; D is unclear. The CDR3 is 14 amino acids. Germline loops: CDR1 SGHVS, CDR2 FQNEAQ. V lost 3 bases, J lost 2 bases, and 7 bases lay in between. CDR3 nucleotides: TGTGCCAGCAGCTTGGGGTGGACTAATGAAAAACTGTTTTTT. Its translation: CASSLGWTNEKLFF.

The chain couples TRBV3-1 (or the pseudogene TRBV3-2) to TRBJ2-1; D remains unclear. Trimming stripped 1 base from V and 5 bases from J, with 9 bases between. In germline, CDR1 is LGHDT, CDR2 YNNKEL (reference sequence). The CDR3 spans 14 residues. The CDR3 DNA is TGTGCCAGCAGCCAAGTAAACAGCCACAATGAGCAGTTCTTC. It yields the protein CASSQVNSHNEQFF.

The chain uses TRBV23-1 and TRBJ1-5, with D possibly being TRBD1 (5 bases). TRBV23-1 is designated an ORF whose function remains uncertain. The CDR3 consists of 17 residues. The germline V and J ends were trimmed by 0 bases and 7 bases, with 19 bases remaining between them. CDR3 sequence (DNA): TGCGCCAGCAGTCAATCGTGGGGCCAGGGCAGGCGGCAGCCCCAGCATTTT. Translating it yields CASSQSWGQGRRQPQHF.

The chain couples TRBV27 to TRBJ2-5; the match to TRBD2 covers 7 bases. V lost 6 bases to trimming and J lost 2 bases; unmatched junction nucleotides: 6. Germline CDR1 is MNHEY and CDR2 is SMNVEV (reference sequence). This CDR3 is built from 14 residues. The CDR3 spells CASRGGFWQETQYF. The DNA of the CDR3 is TGTGCCAGCAGGGGGGGGTTTTGGCAAGAGACCCAGTACTTC.